These T cell receptor beta chains were read from a single sample in a study of blood T cell repertoires in COVID-19. The method was immunoSEQ multiplex PCR; TCRdb's version includes in-frame clones alone and lacks a portion of them. The repertoire holds roughly 100,000 clones, with more than 70% as singletons. Sequencing was done on a sample of peripheral blood. These receptor sequences come from a woman aged 25 to 39 with acute or convalescent COVID-19. The CDR3 runs from the conserved cysteine through the conserved F or W. A D gene is named only where the DNA matches it firmly. Clone size appears in some rows only: once, few, many, or a class for an expanded clone.

abundance: few
j_gene: TRBJ1-1
d_gene: NA
v_gene: TRBV19
CDR3nt: TGTGCCAGTAGCGCTTCAGTGGGGAGACAGGCCGGAGCTTTCTTT
CDR3aa: CASSASVGRQAGAFF

abundance: NA
j_gene: TRBJ2-7
d_gene: NA
v_gene: TRBV28
CDR3nt: TGTGCCAGCAGTCTTGCCGGGGTACTCTACGAGCAGTACTTC
CDR3aa: CASSLAGVLYEQYF

abundance: NA
j_gene: TRBJ2-7
d_gene: TRBD2
v_gene: TRBV27
CDR3nt: TGTGCCAGCAGTTTTGAGCGGGGGGGCCGAAGCTCCTACGAGCAGTACTTC
CDR3aa: CASSFERGGRSSYEQYF

abundance: NA
j_gene: TRBJ1-4
d_gene: NA
v_gene: TRBV25-1
CDR3nt: TGTGCCAGCAGTGAACAGGGGTTTAATGAAAAACTGTTTTTT
CDR3aa: CASSEQGFNEKLFF

abundance: NA
j_gene: TRBJ1-2
d_gene: NA
v_gene: TRBV30
CDR3nt: TGTGCCTGGAGTGTGTCAGGGGAAGGCGGCTACACCTTC
CDR3aa: CAWSVSGEGGYTF

abundance: NA
j_gene: TRBJ1-3
d_gene: TRBD1
v_gene: TRBV29-1
CDR3nt: TGCAGCGTTGAAGGGGACAGGGATGGAAACACCATATATTTT
CDR3aa: CSVEGDRDGNTIYF

abundance: NA
j_gene: TRBJ2-1
d_gene: TRBD2
v_gene: TRBV29-1
CDR3nt: TGCAGCGTTGAGCCTAGCGGGGTATCCTACAATGAGCAGTTCTTC
CDR3aa: CSVEPSGVSYNEQFF

abundance: NA
j_gene: TRBJ1-6
d_gene: NA
v_gene: TRBV11-2
CDR3nt: TGTGCCAGCAGCCCATTAGGCAGGGTTAATAATTCACCCCTCCACTTT
CDR3aa: CASSPLGRVNNSPLHF

abundance: NA
j_gene: TRBJ1-4
d_gene: NA
v_gene: TRBV2
CDR3nt: TGTGCCAGCAGTGTGGGGTGGGACTATGAAAAACTGTTTTTT
CDR3aa: CASSVGWDYEKLFF

abundance: NA
j_gene: TRBJ1-2
d_gene: NA
v_gene: TRBV3-1/TRBV3-2
CDR3nt: TGTGCCAGCATGGGAGGGGCGTATGGCTACACCTTC
CDR3aa: CASMGGAYGYTF

abundance: once
j_gene: TRBJ2-5
d_gene: NA
v_gene: TRBV20-1
CDR3nt: TGCGGAGGACAGTTTCAGGAGACCCAGTACTTC
CDR3aa: CGGQFQETQYF

abundance: NA
j_gene: TRBJ2-7
d_gene: NA
v_gene: TRBV10-3
CDR3nt: TGTGCCATCAGTGACAGGGGTGACTTTGGAGAGCAGTACTTC
CDR3aa: CAISDRGDFGEQYF

abundance: NA
j_gene: TRBJ1-1
d_gene: TRBD1
v_gene: TRBV6-6
CDR3nt: TGTGCCAGCAGGCGGGACAGCCTAGTTGAAGCTTTCTTT
CDR3aa: CASRRDSLVEAFF

abundance: NA
j_gene: TRBJ2-1
d_gene: TRBD1
v_gene: TRBV3-1/TRBV3-2
CDR3nt: TGTGCCAGCAGCCTGTCTAGGGGGCGGAATGAGCAGTTCTTC
CDR3aa: CASSLSRGRNEQFF

abundance: NA
j_gene: TRBJ2-1
d_gene: TRBD2
v_gene: TRBV2
CDR3nt: TGTGCCAGCAGACCTGGACTAGCGGGGGGGTATGGTGAGCAGTTCTTC
CDR3aa: CASRPGLAGGYGEQFF

abundance: NA
j_gene: TRBJ2-3
d_gene: NA
v_gene: TRBV7-2
CDR3nt: TGTGCCAGCAGCCACTTCACAGATACGCAGTATTTT
CDR3aa: CASSHFTDTQYF

abundance: few
j_gene: TRBJ2-7
d_gene: NA
v_gene: TRBV25-1
CDR3nt: TGTGCCAGCAGTGGTTTTCGGGACGAGCAGTACTTC
CDR3aa: CASSGFRDEQYF

abundance: NA
j_gene: TRBJ2-3
d_gene: NA
v_gene: TRBV5-1
CDR3nt: TGCGCCAGCAGTCAAACAGGGAGGGGTAGCACAGATACGCAGTATTTT
CDR3aa: CASSQTGRGSTDTQYF

abundance: NA
j_gene: TRBJ2-5
d_gene: NA
v_gene: TRBV4-2
CDR3nt: TGTGCCAGCAGCCAAGATAACGGGGAGACCCAGTACTTC
CDR3aa: CASSQDNGETQYF

abundance: once
j_gene: TRBJ1-5
d_gene: NA
v_gene: TRBV6-5
CDR3nt: TGTGCCATCCTGACAGATAGCAATCAGCCCCAGCATTTT
CDR3aa: CAILTDSNQPQHF

abundance: NA
j_gene: TRBJ2-7
d_gene: TRBD2
v_gene: TRBV4-1
CDR3nt: TGCGCCAGCAGCCAGTCACTAGCGGGGGGAGCCTACGAGCAGTACTTC
CDR3aa: CASSQSLAGGAYEQYF

abundance: NA
j_gene: TRBJ2-6
d_gene: NA
v_gene: TRBV18
CDR3nt: TGTGCCAGCTCACCAACACGATCGACTGGGGCCAACGTCCTGACTTTC
CDR3aa: CASSPTRSTGANVLTF

abundance: NA
j_gene: TRBJ1-6
d_gene: NA
v_gene: TRBV18
CDR3nt: TGTGCCAGCTCACCCGGACAGTATCTAGGGGCACCCCTCCACTTT
CDR3aa: CASSPGQYLGAPLHF

abundance: NA
j_gene: TRBJ2-2
d_gene: TRBD1
v_gene: TRBV7-6
CDR3nt: TGTGCCAGCAGCTCCCGGACAGGTTATACCGGGGAGCTGTTTTTT
CDR3aa: CASSSRTGYTGELFF

abundance: NA
j_gene: TRBJ2-3
d_gene: TRBD1
v_gene: TRBV2
CDR3nt: TGTGCCAGCAGTGCTGACAGGGTGGCAGATACGCAGTATTTT
CDR3aa: CASSADRVADTQYF

abundance: NA
j_gene: TRBJ1-1
d_gene: NA
v_gene: TRBV20-1
CDR3nt: TGCAGTGCGTTGGACAGAGAAGCTTTCTTT
CDR3aa: CSALDREAFF

abundance: once
j_gene: TRBJ1-5
d_gene: NA
v_gene: TRBV5-1
CDR3nt: TGCGCTATTAGTGAGGGTCCTTGGAATCAGCCCCAGCATTTT
CDR3aa: CAISEGPWNQPQHF

abundance: NA
j_gene: TRBJ2-3
d_gene: TRBD2
v_gene: TRBV9
CDR3nt: TGTGCCAGCAGCGTAGCTCAAGCGGGGCCCACAGATACGCAGTATTTT
CDR3aa: CASSVAQAGPTDTQYF

abundance: NA
j_gene: TRBJ2-1
d_gene: NA
v_gene: TRBV5-1
CDR3nt: TGCGCCAGCAGCTTGGCTGGGGGCGACTACAATGAGCAGTTCTTC
CDR3aa: CASSLAGGDYNEQFF

abundance: NA
j_gene: TRBJ1-2
d_gene: NA
v_gene: TRBV6-2/TRBV6-3
CDR3nt: TGTGCCAGCAGTTACCCGATGGTTCGGGAATCCTATGGCTACACCTTC
CDR3aa: CASSYPMVRESYGYTF

abundance: NA
j_gene: TRBJ1-5
d_gene: TRBD1
v_gene: TRBV18
CDR3nt: TGTGCCAGCTCACCGGGGACAGGGGCTCAGCCCCAGCATTTT
CDR3aa: CASSPGTGAQPQHF

abundance: NA
j_gene: TRBJ1-4
d_gene: TRBD1
v_gene: TRBV19
CDR3nt: TGTGCCAGTAGTCCGGGGACAGGAGGAAAACTGTTTTTT
CDR3aa: CASSPGTGGKLFF

abundance: NA
j_gene: TRBJ1-1
d_gene: NA
v_gene: TRBV19
CDR3nt: TGTGCCAGTAGTATCCGGTCCACTGAAGCTTTCTTT
CDR3aa: CASSIRSTEAFF

abundance: NA
j_gene: TRBJ1-1
d_gene: TRBD1
v_gene: TRBV5-1
CDR3nt: TGCGCCAGCAGCGACAGGGGGGACACTGAAGCTTTCTTT
CDR3aa: CASSDRGDTEAFF

abundance: NA
j_gene: TRBJ1-2
d_gene: NA
v_gene: TRBV7-9
CDR3nt: TGTGCCAGCAGCTCGGAGGAGGGCGGCTACACCTTC
CDR3aa: CASSSEEGGYTF

abundance: NA
j_gene: TRBJ2-7
d_gene: TRBD2
v_gene: TRBV18
CDR3nt: TGTGCCAGCTCCAAAGAGGCGACTAGCGGGGGGTACGAGCAGTACTTC
CDR3aa: CASSKEATSGGYEQYF

abundance: NA
j_gene: TRBJ1-4
d_gene: NA
v_gene: TRBV28
CDR3nt: TGTGCCAGCAGTTTACCCGGGAATGAAAAACTGTTTTTT
CDR3aa: CASSLPGNEKLFF

abundance: NA
j_gene: TRBJ1-5
d_gene: NA
v_gene: TRBV6-5
CDR3nt: TGTGCCAGCAGCTACCCCAAATGCCGGAGGCCCCAGCATTTT
CDR3aa: CASSYPKCRRPQHF

abundance: NA
j_gene: TRBJ2-7
d_gene: TRBD1
v_gene: TRBV6-5
CDR3nt: TGTGCCAGCAGGCTCAAAGGCAGGGGGACCTACGAGCAGTACTTC
CDR3aa: CASRLKGRGTYEQYF

abundance: NA
j_gene: TRBJ1-4
d_gene: TRBD1
v_gene: TRBV19
CDR3nt: TGTGCCAGTAGTTCGCGAGACAGGGGTGAAAAACTGTTTTTT
CDR3aa: CASSSRDRGEKLFF

abundance: NA
j_gene: TRBJ2-1
d_gene: TRBD1
v_gene: TRBV25-1
CDR3nt: TGTGCCAGCAGGCCAAACAGGGGGGAATTCAATGAGCAGTTCTTC
CDR3aa: CASRPNRGEFNEQFF